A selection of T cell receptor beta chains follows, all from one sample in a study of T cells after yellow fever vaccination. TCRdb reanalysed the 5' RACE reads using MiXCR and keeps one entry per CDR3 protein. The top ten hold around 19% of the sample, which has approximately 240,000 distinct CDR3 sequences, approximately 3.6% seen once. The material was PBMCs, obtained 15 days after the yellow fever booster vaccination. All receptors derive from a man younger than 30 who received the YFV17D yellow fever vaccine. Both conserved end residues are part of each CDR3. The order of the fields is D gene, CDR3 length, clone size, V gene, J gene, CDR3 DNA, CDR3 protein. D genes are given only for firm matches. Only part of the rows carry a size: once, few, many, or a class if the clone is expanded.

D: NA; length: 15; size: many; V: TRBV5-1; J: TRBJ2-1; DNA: TGCGCCAGCAGCTCAGATACCGGGGTGATCAATGAGCAGTTCTTC; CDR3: CASSSDTGVINEQFF
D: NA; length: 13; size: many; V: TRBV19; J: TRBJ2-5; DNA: TGTGCCAGTAGCCCGCTCTCACAAGAGACCCAGTACTTC; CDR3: CASSPLSQETQYF
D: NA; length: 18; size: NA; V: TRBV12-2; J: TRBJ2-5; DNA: TGTGCAAGTCGCCTCCCGTCCGCTAGCGGGGGCACACAAGAGACCCAGTACTTC; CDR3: CASRLPSASGGTQETQYF
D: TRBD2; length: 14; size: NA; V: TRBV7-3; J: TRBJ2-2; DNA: TGTGCCAGCAGAGCGGGGGGGAACACCGGGGAGCTGTTTTTT; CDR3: CASRAGGNTGELFF
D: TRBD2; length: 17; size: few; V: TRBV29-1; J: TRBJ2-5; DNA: TGCAGCGTTGATGGGCTCAAATTCGGCCGGGGGGTAGAGACCCAGTACTTC; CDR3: CSVDGLKFGRGVETQYF
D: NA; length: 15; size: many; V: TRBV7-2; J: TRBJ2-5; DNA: TGTGCCAGCAGCTTGACGGGGGCTAGCTCAGAGACCCAGTACTTC; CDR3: CASSLTGASSETQYF
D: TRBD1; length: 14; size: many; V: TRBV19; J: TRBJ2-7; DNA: TGTGCCAGCCGAGGGACAGACGCCTGGGGCGAGCAGTACTTC; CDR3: CASRGTDAWGEQYF
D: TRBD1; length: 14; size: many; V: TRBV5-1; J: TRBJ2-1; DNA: TGCGCCAGCAGGCCGGGACAGGGGCCCGGTGAGCAGTTCTTC; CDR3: CASRPGQGPGEQFF
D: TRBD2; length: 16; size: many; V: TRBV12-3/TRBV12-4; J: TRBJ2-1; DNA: TGTGCCAGCAGTTTATGGGTAGCGGGGGATAACGATGAGCAGTTCTTC; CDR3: CASSLWVAGDNDEQFF
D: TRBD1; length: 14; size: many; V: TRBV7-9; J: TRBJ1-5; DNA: TGTGCCAGCAGCACGGGACAGGGCAATCAGCCCCAGCATTTT; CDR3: CASSTGQGNQPQHF
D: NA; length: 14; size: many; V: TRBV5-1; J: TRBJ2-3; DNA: TGCGCCAGCAGCTTGATCGGGCTGACAGATACGCAGTATTTT; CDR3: CASSLIGLTDTQYF
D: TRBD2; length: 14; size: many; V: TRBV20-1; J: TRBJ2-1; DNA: TGCAGTGCTTATACTAGCGGGGGTTACAATGAGCAGTTCTTC; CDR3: CSAYTSGGYNEQFF
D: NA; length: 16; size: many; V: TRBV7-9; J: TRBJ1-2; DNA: TGTGCCAGCAGCTCCGGGGGGGCGACAACCAACTATGGCTACACCTTC; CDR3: CASSSGGATTNYGYTF
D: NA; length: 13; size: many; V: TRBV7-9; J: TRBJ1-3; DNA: TGTGCCAGCAGCTTGGACGGGACCTCCGTCGTATATTTT; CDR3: CASSLDGTSVVYF
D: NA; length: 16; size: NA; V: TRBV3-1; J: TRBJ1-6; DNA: TGTGCCAGCAGTCCAAGGACCGGGGGGCGAGGTTCACCCCTCCACTTT; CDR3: CASSPRTGGRGSPLHF
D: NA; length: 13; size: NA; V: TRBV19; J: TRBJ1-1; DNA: TGTGCCACAACAGCCTGGGCTCCCTCAGAAGCTTTCTTT; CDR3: CATTAWAPSEAFF
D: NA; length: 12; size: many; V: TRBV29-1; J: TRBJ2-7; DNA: TGCAGCGCGGGAGAGGTCTCCTACGAGCAGTACTTC; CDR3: CSAGEVSYEQYF
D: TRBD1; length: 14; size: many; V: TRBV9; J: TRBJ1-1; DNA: TGTGCCAGCAGCCCACGACAGGGTTTAGCTGAAGCTTTCTTT; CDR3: CASSPRQGLAEAFF
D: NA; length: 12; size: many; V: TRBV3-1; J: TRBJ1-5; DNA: TGTGCCAGCAGCCAAGGTGGTCAGCCCCAGCATTTT; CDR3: CASSQGGQPQHF
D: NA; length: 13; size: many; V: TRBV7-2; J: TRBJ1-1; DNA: TGTGCCAGCAGCTTTTCACCGGACACTGAAGCTTTCTTT; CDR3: CASSFSPDTEAFF
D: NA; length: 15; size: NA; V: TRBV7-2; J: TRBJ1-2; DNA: TGTGCCAGCAGCTTAGAAAATAGTGGTAACTATGGCTACACCTTC; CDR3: CASSLENSGNYGYTF
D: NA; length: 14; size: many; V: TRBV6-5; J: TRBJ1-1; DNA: TGTGCCAGCAGTTACGGGGCGGAGAACACTGAAGCTTTCTTT; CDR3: CASSYGAENTEAFF
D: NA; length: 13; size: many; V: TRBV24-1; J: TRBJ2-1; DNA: TGTGCCACCTCTCCAGCATCTTACAATGAGCAGTTCTTC; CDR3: CATSPASYNEQFF
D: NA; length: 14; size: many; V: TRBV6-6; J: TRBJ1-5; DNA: TGTGCCAGCAGTTACATAGCAGGGGATCAGCCCCAGCATTTT; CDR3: CASSYIAGDQPQHF
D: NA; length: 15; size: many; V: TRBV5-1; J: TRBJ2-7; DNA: TGCGCCAGCAGCGGCTCCGACAGACCCTCCTACGAGCAGTACTTC; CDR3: CASSGSDRPSYEQYF
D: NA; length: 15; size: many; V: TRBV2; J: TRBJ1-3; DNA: TGTGCCAGCAGTGAATCTTCGGGCTCTGGAAACACCATATATTTT; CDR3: CASSESSGSGNTIYF
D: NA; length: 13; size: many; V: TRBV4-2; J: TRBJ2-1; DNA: TGTGCCAGCAGCCAAGGGCGGAGCGATGAGCAGTTCTTC; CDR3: CASSQGRSDEQFF
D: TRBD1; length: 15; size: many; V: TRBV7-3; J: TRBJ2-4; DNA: TGTGCCAGCAGCACACCGACAGGGGCCAAAAACATTCAGTACTTC; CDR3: CASSTPTGAKNIQYF
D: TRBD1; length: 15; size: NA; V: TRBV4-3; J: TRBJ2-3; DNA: TGCGCCAGCAGCCAAGATCGACAGGGAGCAGATACGCAGTATTTT; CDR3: CASSQDRQGADTQYF
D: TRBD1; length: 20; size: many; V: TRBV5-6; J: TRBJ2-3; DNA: TGTGCCAGCAACACTCGGACAGGGGCGACCGGAGCGACCGGCACAGATACGCAGTATTTT; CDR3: CASNTRTGATGATGTDTQYF
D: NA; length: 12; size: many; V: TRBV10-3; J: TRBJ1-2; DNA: TGTGCCATCAGTGAGGAGGGTTGGGGCTACACCTTC; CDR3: CAISEEGWGYTF
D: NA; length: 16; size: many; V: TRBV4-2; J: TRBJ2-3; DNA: TGTGCCAGCAGCCGAGAAGGAATCAGGGGAGGGGATACGCAGTATTTT; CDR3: CASSREGIRGGDTQYF
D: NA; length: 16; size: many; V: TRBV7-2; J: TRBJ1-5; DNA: TGTGCCAGCAGCTTCGGCAGGGGTATGGGCAATCAGCCCCAGCATTTT; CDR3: CASSFGRGMGNQPQHF
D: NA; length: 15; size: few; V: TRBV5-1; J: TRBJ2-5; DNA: TGCGCCAGCAGCTTAGCAGGGTCCCGGGACGAGACCCAGTACTTC; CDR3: CASSLAGSRDETQYF
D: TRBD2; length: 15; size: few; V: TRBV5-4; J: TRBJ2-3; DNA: TGTGCCAGCAGCTCCCCAAGCGGGGGGGAAGGTACGCAGTATTTT; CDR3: CASSSPSGGEGTQYF
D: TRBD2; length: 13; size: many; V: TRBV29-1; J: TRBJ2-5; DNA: TGCAGCGCAGAGGGACTAGCGGGGGAGACCCAGTACTTC; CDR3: CSAEGLAGETQYF
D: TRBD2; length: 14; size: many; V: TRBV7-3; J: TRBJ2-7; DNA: TGTGCCAGCAGCTTAAAAGCGGGGAGAGACGAGCAGTACTTC; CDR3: CASSLKAGRDEQYF
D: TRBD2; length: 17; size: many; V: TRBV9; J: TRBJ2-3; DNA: TGTGCCAGCAGCGACCCGGGACTAGCGACTAGCACAGATACGCAGTATTTT; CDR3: CASSDPGLATSTDTQYF
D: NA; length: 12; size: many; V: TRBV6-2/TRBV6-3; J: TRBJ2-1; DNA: TGTGCCAGCAGTTACTTAAGCACCGTTCAGTTCTTC; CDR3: CASSYLSTVQFF
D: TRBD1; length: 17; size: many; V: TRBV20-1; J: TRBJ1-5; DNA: TGCAGTGCCAGAACCGGACAGGGAGCCGGTGGCAATCAGCCCCAGCATTTT; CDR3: CSARTGQGAGGNQPQHF
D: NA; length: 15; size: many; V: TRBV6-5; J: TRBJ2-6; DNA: TGTGCCAGCACTCGGTCCGGCTCTGGGGCCAACGTCCTGACTTTC; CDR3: CASTRSGSGANVLTF
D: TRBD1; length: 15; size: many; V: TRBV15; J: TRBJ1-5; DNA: TGTGCCACCAGCAGAGATGGGGACAGGCGTCAGCCCCAGCATTTT; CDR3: CATSRDGDRRQPQHF